The clone carrying this T cell receptor (beta chain) was detected only once. The antigen is undetermined. The data belong to a study of PD-1 blockade in classical Hodgkin lymphoma. Findings and caveats of the study: Relapsed/refractory patients reportedly had the lowest baseline TCR diversity, below newly diagnosed patients, who were below healthy donors.

Specified time point: cycle 4 day 1 (C4D1), after less than seven weeks of nivolumab. Every patient was affected by relapse after autologous stem cell transplantation, while exposure to brentuximab vedotin was not uniform. The method was immunoSEQ multiplex PCR; TCRdb's version includes in-frame clones alone and lacks a portion of them. The sample shows tens of thousands of clones, approximately 90% of them seen only once. The clonotype comes from a human donor with classical Hodgkin lymphoma. This sample comprised peripheral blood mononuclear cells (PBMCs), obtained before the fourth cycle of nivolumab.

The CDR3 sequence: CASSPDHSGRRADTQYF. The DNA for the CDR3 is TGTGCCAGCAGCCCAGACCATAGCGGGAGGAGGGCAGATACGCAGTATTTT. V and J are TRBV7-9 and TRBJ2-3, with 10 bases matching TRBD2. V was clipped by 5 bases and J by 4 bases; unmatched bases: 12. The germline CDR1 and CDR2 sequences are SEHNR and FQNEAQ (reference sequence). The CDR3 spans 17 residues.